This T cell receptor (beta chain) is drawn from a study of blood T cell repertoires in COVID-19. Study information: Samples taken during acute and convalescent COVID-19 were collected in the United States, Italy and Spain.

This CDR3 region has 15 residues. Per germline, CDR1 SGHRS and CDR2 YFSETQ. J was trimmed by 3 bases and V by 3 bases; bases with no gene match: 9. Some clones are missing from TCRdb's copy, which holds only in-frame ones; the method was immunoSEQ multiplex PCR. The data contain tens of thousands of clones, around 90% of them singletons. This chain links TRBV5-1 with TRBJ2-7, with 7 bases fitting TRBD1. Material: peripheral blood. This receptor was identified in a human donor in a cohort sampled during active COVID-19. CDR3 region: CASSSRQGKIYEQYF. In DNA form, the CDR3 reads TGCGCCAGCAGCTCGAGACAGGGAAAGATCTACGAGCAGTACTTC.